This TCR beta chain comes out of a study of T cell changes during pregnancy in multiple sclerosis. Data came from immunoSEQ multiplex PCR; TCRdb stores just in-frame clones and leaves some out. The table includes roughly 60,000 clones, approximately 92% detected once. CDR1 is LGHNA and CDR2 is YSLEER in the germline V gene. V shed 0 bases and J shed 4 bases, with 12 bases lying between them. The CDR3 loop spans 15 amino acids. The source material was peripheral blood, sampled in the second trimester of pregnancy. This receptor was identified in a female donor with multiple sclerosis, enrolled in a pregnancy study. The V and J genes are TRBV4-3 and TRBJ2-5; D might be TRBD2 (5 bases). CDR3 residues: CASSQERASGETQYF. For the CDR3, the DNA is TGCGCCAGCAGCCAAGAAAGGGCCAGCGGAGAGACCCAGTACTTC.